This is a list of T cell receptor beta chains from one sample in a study of blood T cell repertoires in COVID-19. Here immunoSEQ multiplex PCR was the method, and the copy in TCRdb shows in-frame clones only, minus some. In the table there are about 150,000 clones, 80% to 90% of which are singletons. Sequenced: PBMCs or T cells enriched from blood (not recorded which). Source of these receptors: a woman between 50 and 59 years old with acute COVID-19. The CDR3 runs from the conserved cysteine through the conserved F or W. D genes are given only for firm matches. Only some rows state a clone size, as once, few, many or a class for expanded clones.

J: TRBJ1-4
size: once
V: TRBV7-9
D: -
DNA: TGTGCCAGCAGAGGAACAGGGAATGGGGGAAGCCATAATGAAAAACTGTTTTTT
CDR3: CASRGTGNGGSHNEKLFF

J: TRBJ2-1
size: -
V: TRBV28
D: -
DNA: TGTGCCAGCCGCGGGTGGGGAACAGAGTCGTACAATGAGCAGTTCTTC
CDR3: CASRGWGTESYNEQFF

J: TRBJ1-2
size: once
V: TRBV7-9
D: TRBD1
DNA: TGTGCCAGCAGCCACACCGGGACAGCCCGCTATGGCTACACCTTC
CDR3: CASSHTGTARYGYTF

J: TRBJ2-2
size: few
V: TRBV15
D: TRBD2
DNA: TGTGCCACCAGCAGAAACCGGGGACTAGCCACCGGGGAGCTGTTTTTT
CDR3: CATSRNRGLATGELFF

J: TRBJ2-1
size: -
V: TRBV5-8
D: TRBD2
DNA: TGTGCCAGCAGCTTGTTAGCGGGAGGGCCAGTCAATGAGCAGTTCTTC
CDR3: CASSLLAGGPVNEQFF

J: TRBJ1-1
size: -
V: TRBV20-1
D: -
DNA: TGCAGTGCTAGTCGGGTGAACACTGAAGCTTTCTTT
CDR3: CSASRVNTEAFF

J: TRBJ2-7
size: -
V: TRBV6-5
D: -
DNA: TGTGCCAGCGGAAGTCCATCCACGGGGGAGCAGTACTTC
CDR3: CASGSPSTGEQYF

J: TRBJ2-1
size: -
V: TRBV2
D: -
DNA: TGTGCCAGCAGTGAAATTGGTAGCGGAGACGACTCCTACAATGAGCAGTTCTTC
CDR3: CASSEIGSGDDSYNEQFF

J: TRBJ2-7
size: few
V: TRBV24-1
D: -
DNA: TGTGCCACCAGTGGCAGGGCAGGGCCAACCTACGAGCAGTACTTC
CDR3: CATSGRAGPTYEQYF

J: TRBJ2-3
size: -
V: TRBV6-1
D: TRBD2
DNA: TGTGCCAGCAGTGAAGTAGCGGGAGGCACAGATACGCAGTATTTT
CDR3: CASSEVAGGTDTQYF

J: TRBJ2-5
size: -
V: TRBV7-2
D: TRBD1
DNA: TGTGCCAGCAGCTTAGGGGAGACAGGGAGAGAGACCCAGTACTTC
CDR3: CASSLGETGRETQYF

J: TRBJ1-1
size: -
V: TRBV7-3
D: -
DNA: TGTGCCAGCAGTTCAGGGCAGGGGACTGAAGCTTTCTTT
CDR3: CASSSGQGTEAFF

J: TRBJ2-7
size: -
V: TRBV11-2
D: -
DNA: TGTGCCAGCAGCTTAGTTTATAGTGGATTAGCGACCTCCTACGAGCAGTACTTC
CDR3: CASSLVYSGLATSYEQYF

J: TRBJ1-2
size: -
V: TRBV5-1
D: -
DNA: TGCGCCAGCAGCTTGGCCTGGGCGGGGGACTATGGCTACACCTTC
CDR3: CASSLAWAGDYGYTF

J: TRBJ1-2
size: -
V: TRBV9
D: TRBD1
DNA: TGTGCCAGCAGCGCGGACAGGGGGCTTATTGGCTACACCTTC
CDR3: CASSADRGLIGYTF

J: TRBJ2-5
size: -
V: TRBV6-2/TRBV6-3
D: TRBD2
DNA: TGTGCCAGCAACCCGGGACTAGCGGGAGGGGAAGAGACCCAGTACTTC
CDR3: CASNPGLAGGEETQYF

J: TRBJ2-7
size: -
V: TRBV19
D: -
DNA: TGTGCCAGTAGTAGTGGTGAACAACGTAGGAATAGGGGGCAGTACTTC
CDR3: CASSSGEQRRNRGQYF

J: TRBJ1-2
size: -
V: TRBV5-4
D: -
DNA: TGTGCCAGCAATCCCATGGGCACCCCTAACTATGGCTACACCTTC
CDR3: CASNPMGTPNYGYTF

J: TRBJ1-2
size: -
V: TRBV2
D: -
DNA: TGTGCCAGCAGTACGGCCAACTATGGCTACATCTTC
CDR3: CASSTANYGYIF

J: TRBJ2-1
size: -
V: TRBV5-6
D: -
DNA: TGTGCCAGCAGCTTGACAAGCGGGTCGTCCTACAATGAGCAGTTCTTC
CDR3: CASSLTSGSSYNEQFF

J: TRBJ1-5
size: -
V: TRBV15
D: -
DNA: TGTGCCACCAGCAGGGATCCCGGCGGCTATCAGCCCCAGCATTTT
CDR3: CATSRDPGGYQPQHF

J: TRBJ2-7
size: -
V: TRBV12-3/TRBV12-4
D: -
DNA: TGTGCCAGCAGTTTTGACAGAAACTACGAGCAGTACTTC
CDR3: CASSFDRNYEQYF

J: TRBJ1-3
size: -
V: TRBV5-1
D: -
DNA: TGCGCCAGCAGCTCGACAGGTTACTCTGGAAACACCATATATTTT
CDR3: CASSSTGYSGNTIYF

J: TRBJ2-7
size: -
V: TRBV5-1
D: TRBD2
DNA: TGCGCCAGCAGCTTGGCTAGCGGGTACGAGCAGTACTTC
CDR3: CASSLASGYEQYF

J: TRBJ2-3
size: -
V: TRBV27
D: TRBD2
DNA: TGTGCCAGCAGTGGACTAGCGGGAGGCCGGGGGACGCAGTATTTT
CDR3: CASSGLAGGRGTQYF

J: TRBJ1-2
size: -
V: TRBV4-2
D: TRBD1
DNA: TGTGCCAGCAGCCAAGTCCAGGGGGTCTTCGACTATGGCTACACCTTC
CDR3: CASSQVQGVFDYGYTF

J: TRBJ2-1
size: -
V: TRBV6-4
D: -
DNA: TGTGCCAGCAGTGAGACATCGGTCACGTCCTACAATGAGCAGTTCTTC
CDR3: CASSETSVTSYNEQFF

J: TRBJ2-7
size: -
V: TRBV7-9
D: -
DNA: TGTGCCAGCAGCTTAGGGCAGGGTAGCTCCTACGAGCAGTACTTC
CDR3: CASSLGQGSSYEQYF

J: TRBJ1-5
size: -
V: TRBV9
D: -
DNA: TGTGCCAGCAGCGTAGGGGGAGGCGGTCAGCCCCAGCATTTT
CDR3: CASSVGGGGQPQHF

J: TRBJ1-1
size: once
V: TRBV11-3
D: -
DNA: TGTGCCAGCAGCTTAGAGGGTTACGGGTCACAAGCTTTCTTT
CDR3: CASSLEGYGSQAFF

J: TRBJ1-4
size: -
V: TRBV15
D: -
DNA: TGTGCCACCAGCGGGCGGGAAATAGAACTGTTTTTT
CDR3: CATSGREIELFF

J: TRBJ2-1
size: few
V: TRBV4-3
D: TRBD1
DNA: TGCGCCAGCAGCCAAGATCAGGGGGAATACAATGAGCAGTTCTTC
CDR3: CASSQDQGEYNEQFF

J: TRBJ2-1
size: -
V: TRBV7-2
D: TRBD2
DNA: TGTGCCAGCAGCTTAGGACTAGCGGGAGGCCCCGCGGGGGGTGAGCAGTTCTTC
CDR3: CASSLGLAGGPAGGEQFF